The rows below give T cell receptor beta chains drawn from one sample of a study of T cell repertoires in cytomegalovirus infection. The antigens for these receptors are not known. Via MiXCR, TCRdb re-called the reads, giving one row per CDR3 protein. The data show under 300,000 distinct CDR3 sequences, approximately 22% seen once. This specimen was cultured PBMCs, taken from culture after CMV antigen stimulation. Receptor source: a human donor in good health (CMV status not recorded). Some clones in this sample may be carry-over from other donors' samples. Both conserved end residues are part of each CDR3. Each record gives: D gene, V gene, clone size, J gene, CDR3 DNA, CDR3 protein. The D gene is left open where the match is weak. The size entry is marked missing in some rows and otherwise reads once, few, many or a size class.

>TRBD1|TRBV19|NA|TRBJ2-7
TGTGCCAGTATGGGACAGGGGGCCTACGAGCAGTACTTC
CASMGQGAYEQYF
>TRBD2|TRBV6-2/TRBV6-3|few|TRBJ2-5
TGTGCCAGCAGTTATCGGCTAGCGGGACGTGAGACCCAGTACTTC
CASSYRLAGRETQYF
>NA|TRBV7-2|many|TRBJ1-6
TGTGCCAGCAGCCTCGGGACGGAGTATAATTCACCCCTCCACTTT
CASSLGTEYNSPLHF
>NA|TRBV19|once|TRBJ1-2
TGTGCCAGTAGTGCCATGAGGGGATCGCCTGGCTACACCTTC
CASSAMRGSPGYTF
>NA|TRBV29-1|NA|TRBJ2-7
TGCAGCGCTGGATCCAGCTCCTACGAGCAGTACTTC
CSAGSSSYEQYF
>NA|TRBV19|NA|TRBJ1-1
TGTGCCAGTGAACAGGGTAGGAACACTGAAGCTTTCTTT
CASEQGRNTEAFF
>NA|TRBV2|NA|TRBJ2-1
TGTGCCAGCAGCCCAGGGAATAACAATGAGCAGTTCTTC
CASSPGNNNEQFF
>NA|TRBV11-2|few|TRBJ2-1
TGTGCCAGCAGCTTACCTGCAGAGCCGTCCTACAATGAGCAGTTCTTC
CASSLPAEPSYNEQFF
>NA|TRBV6-5|few|TRBJ2-7
TGTGCCAGCCTCGAGCAGTACTTC
CASLEQYF
>NA|TRBV4-2|few|TRBJ2-5
TGTGCCAGCAGCCTCCCGGACGAGACCCAGTACTTC
CASSLPDETQYF
>NA|TRBV20-1|NA|TRBJ2-7
TGCAGTGCTAGAGGACCGTGGGGCTACGAGCAGTACTTC
CSARGPWGYEQYF
>NA|TRBV7-2|NA|TRBJ2-2
TGTGCCAGCAGCTTAAAAGGGTCGAGCGGTCCCAGAGGCGGGGAGCTGTTTTTT
CASSLKGSSGPRGGELFF
>TRBD1|TRBV11-2|few|TRBJ1-4
TGTGCCAGCAGCTGGTGGGCTACAGGGGGCGTTGAAAAACTGTTTTTT
CASSWWATGGVEKLFF
>TRBD1|TRBV20-1|many|TRBJ2-3
TGCAGTGCTAGGGGACAGACTAGCACAGATACGCAGTATTTT
CSARGQTSTDTQYF
>NA|TRBV6-1|many|TRBJ1-1
TGTGCCAGCAGCTACAGGGACACTGAAGCTTTCTTT
CASSYRDTEAFF
>TRBD1|TRBV11-2|NA|TRBJ1-1
TGTGCCAGCAGCATCGGACAGGGGATGAACACTGAAGCTTTCTTT
CASSIGQGMNTEAFF